These 13 T cell receptor beta chains came from one sample sequenced in a study of CD8+CD57+ T cells in acquired aplastic anemia. The template used for profiling TCR beta VDJ and CDR3 was genomic DNA. TCRdb reprocessed the reads via MiXCR and lists one record per CDR3 protein. Of about 180,000 distinct CDR3 sequences detected, under 55% appear once; the ten largest clones hold approximately 2.9%. The sample taken for sequencing was sorted CD4+, CD8+, or CD8+CD57+ T cells (not recorded which) from PBMCs. These receptors were obtained from a human donor in good health.

The gene calls are TRBV19 and TRBJ2-3, with D perhaps TRBD2 (5 bases). CDR1 and CDR2 (germline): LNHDA, SQIVND (reference sequence). V lost 5 bases and J lost 6, with 18 bases in between. The length of the CDR3 is 15 residues. The CDR3 sequence: CASSEGTYSGDTQYF. CDR3 nucleotides: TGTGCCAGTAGTGAGGGAACCTACTCGGGGGATACGCAGTATTTT.

As to this clonotype: Possible read error: a much larger clone is one base away. The V gene is TRBV11-1, the J gene TRBJ2-2, with 7 positions matching TRBD2. This CDR3 region has 15 residues. The germline V gene has CDR1 SGHAT and CDR2 FQDESV (reference sequence). CDR3 DNA sequence: TGTGCCAGCACCAGACTAGCACCGAACACCGGGGTGCTGTTTTTT. It specifies CASTRLAPNTGVLFF.

A note on this clonotype: A much larger clone lies a single base off, so this may be a read error. The conserved phenylalanine or tryptophan is not found at the CDR3 terminus, so this likely reflects a read error. The chain has TRBV5-4 and TRBJ1-1; 9 positions agree with TRBD1. This CDR3 is built from 15 residues. In germline, CDR1 is SGHNT, CDR2 YYREEE (reference sequence). J gave up 7 bases and V 5 bases, and 12 bases lay outside the gene matches. CDR3 nucleotide sequence: TGTGCCAGCAGTTCCCCCGGGACAGGGAAAGGTGAAGCTTTCCTT. The encoded protein is CASSSPGTGKGEAFL.

This clonotype was observed once. A much larger clone is a single base away; this may be a read error. CDR3 sequence reads: CASSQVGAQQFF. The DNA for the CDR3 is TGTGCCAGCAGCCAAGTTGGGGCTCAGCAGTTCTTC. This rearrangement joins TRBV2 to TRBJ2-1, with D perhaps TRBD1 (5 bases). The CDR3 is made up of 12 amino acids. With 6 bases removed from V and 11 bases from J, the gap between germline ends came to 14 bases. Germline V gene lookup returns CDR1 SNHLY and CDR2 FYNNEI.

A remark on this clonotype: Likely a read error: the CDR3 ends without its conserved phenylalanine or tryptophan. This chain uses TRBV7-9 with TRBJ2-7; a possible D gene is TRBD2 (5 bases). The germline CDR1 and CDR2 sequences are SEHNR and FQNEAQ (reference sequence). The CDR3 covers 13 residues. The V gene lost 3 bases and the J gene lost 1 base, with 7 bases spanning the gap. In nucleotides, the CDR3 is TGTGCCAGCAGCTTGATAGCGTCCTACGAGCAGTACCTC. Amino acid sequence: CASSLIASYEQYL.

In this sample, this clonotype turned up a few times. One junction end does not reproduce the germline sequence, and a read error may be involved. CDR3 nucleotides: TGTGCCAGCAGCTCTGGACTACAATGGGGTATATACGAGCAATACTTC. Its translation is CASSSGLQWGIYEQYF. V and J are TRBV10-3 and TRBJ2-7; tentatively, D is TRBD2 (6 bases). The CDR3 length is 16 residues. Germline CDR1 is ENHRY and CDR2 is SYGVKD.

This CDR3 reads CAISDQGWNTEAFF. The CDR3 nucleotides are TGTGCCATCAGTGATCAGGGTTGGAACACTGAAGCTTTCTTT. The J gene is TRBJ1-1, the V gene TRBV10-3; tentative D call: TRBD1 (5 bases). This CDR3 region has 14 residues. Germline V lookup: CDR1 ENHRY, CDR2 SYGVKD. Trimming left V 3 bases short and J 1 base short, with 9 bases between.

There are many counts of this clonotype. This rearrangement joins TRBV5-1 to TRBJ2-5, with 7 bases identical to TRBD1. After removal of 1 base from V and 5 bases from J, the junction contained 11 bases not matched to a gene. Germline CDR1 and CDR2: SGHRS and YFSETQ. CDR3 length: 16 amino acids. The CDR3 reads CASSLNGRQGNETQYF. CDR3 coding DNA: TGCGCCAGCAGCTTGAATGGTCGACAGGGCAACGAGACCCAGTACTTC.

This sequence joins TRBV2 and TRBJ2-7; D is perhaps TRBD1 (6 bases). The CDR3 spans 14 residues. CDR1 SNHLY and CDR2 FYNNEI come from the germline V gene. The V gene lost 8 bases and the J gene lost 0 bases, with 14 bases spanning the gap. The CDR3 sequence: CASGVGRGSYEQYF. Here the CDR3 DNA reads TGTGCCAGCGGAGTCGGCAGGGGCTCCTACGAGCAGTACTTC.

With regard to this clonotype: The junction differs from germline at one of its ends, possibly a read error. The rearrangement joins TRBV7-3 to TRBJ2-2; D not resolved. The length of the CDR3 is 14 residues. Germline assignment: CDR1 SGHTA and CDR2 FQGTGA. The CDR3 nucleotides are TGTGCCAACAGCCCCTGGCTGGGTCCGGGGGAGCTGTTTTTT. Its translation is CANSPWLGPGELFF.

Comments on this clonotype: The junction differs from germline at one of its ends, possibly a read error. This sequence joins TRBV7-3 and TRBJ2-5; no firm D call. Germline V gene data show CDR1 as SGHTA and CDR2 as FQGTGA. The CDR3 has 13 residues. The CDR3 spells CASSVTLEETQYF. The CDR3 nucleotides read TGTGCTAGCAGCGTGACCCTAGAGGAGACCCAGTACTTC.

Judged by abundance, this clonotype is medium-sized. The CDR3: CATSERYQETQYF. The CDR3 DNA is TGTGCCACCAGTGAGAGGTACCAAGAGACCCAGTACTTC. J is TRBJ2-5 and V is TRBV24-1; the D is unclear. Trimming cost V 4 bases and J 0 bases, with 5 bases left between them. Looked up from germline, CDR1 is KGHDR and CDR2 is SFDVKD. The CDR3 covers 13 residues.

This clonotype has just a few counts. This chain connects TRBV29-1 to TRBJ2-7; 7 bases fit TRBD1. Germline CDR1 is SQVTM and CDR2 is ANQGSEA. Trimming removed 3 bases from V and 2 bases from J; junction bases left unmatched: 1. The CDR3 loop spans 12 amino acids. The chain's CDR3 is CSVEGQTYEQYF. CDR3 nucleotides: TGCAGCGTTGAGGGACAGACCTACGAGCAGTACTTC.